Described below is a single TCR beta chain sequence and its context. These data are taken from a study of blood T cell repertoires in COVID-19. Germline CDR1 is SGDLS and CDR2 is YYNGEE. J lost 4 bases, V lost 0 bases, and 8 bases had no gene match. The CDR3 is 17 amino acids. Some clones are missing from TCRdb's copy, which holds only in-frame ones; the method was immunoSEQ multiplex PCR. The repertoire holds roughly 100,000 clones, with roughly 88% as singletons. The V gene is TRBV9, the J gene TRBJ2-3; 10 bases match TRBD2. The source material was peripheral blood. This clonotype was sampled from a human donor in a cohort sampled during active COVID-19. In DNA form, the CDR3 reads TGTGCCAGCAGCGTAGTTCCTAGCGGGGGCGGGGCAGATACGCAGTATTTT. Residues: CASSVVPSGGGADTQYF. Combining the CDR3 with reference TRBV9 and TRBJ2-3 gives the whole variable domain DSGVTQTPKHLITATGQRVTLRCSPRSGDLSVYWYQQSLDQGLQFLIQYYNGEERAKGNILERFSAQQFPDLHSELNLSSLELGDSALYFCASSVVPSGGGADTQYFGPGTRLTVL.